Listed here are 10 T cell receptor beta chains from one sample, sequenced in a study of T cells after yellow fever vaccination. TCRdb called the 5' RACE reads again in MiXCR, with one record for every CDR3 protein. The data contain 80,000 to 100,000 distinct CDR3 sequences, approximately 5.5% of them singletons. This material consisted of CD8+ T cells sorted from PBMCs, taken 10 days after the yellow fever booster vaccination. These receptors came from a man in his late teens or twenties who received the YFV17D yellow fever vaccine.

This rearrangement joins TRBV12-3 or TRBV12-4 to TRBJ2-5; unclear D gene. CDR3 length: 13 amino acids. Trimming stripped 0 bases from V and 2 bases from J, with 4 bases between. This CDR3 is CASSLAVQETQYF. For the CDR3, the DNA is TGTGCCAGCAGTTTAGCGGTTCAAGAGACCCAGTACTTC.

This clonotype turned up a few times. This chain connects TRBV5-1 to TRBJ2-1; D might be TRBD1 (6 bases). Trimming removed 3 bases from V and 2 bases from J, with 18 bases in between. CDR3 length: 17 residues. The germline CDR1 and CDR2 sequences are SGHRS and YFSETQ. This chain's CDR3 is CASSSGPPGVAYNEQFF. The CDR3 coding sequence is TGCGCCAGCAGCTCTGGTCCCCCAGGGGTGGCCTACAATGAGCAGTTCTTC.

Ten or more counts support this clonotype. The chain couples TRBV27 to TRBJ2-7, with a possible D match to TRBD2 (5 bases). V was shortened by 3 bases and J by 4 bases, with 13 bases between the two germline ends. Germline lookup yields CDR1 MNHEY and CDR2 SMNVEV (reference sequence). This CDR3 is built from 14 residues. The CDR3 region is CASSFGIGAYEQYV. CDR3 DNA sequence: TGTGCCAGCAGTTTCGGGATCGGAGCTTACGAGCAGTACGTC.

This clonotype was observed a few times. The J gene is TRBJ2-3, the V gene TRBV6-1; D gene uncertain. Germline V lookup: CDR1 MNHNS, CDR2 SASEGT. Trimming took 7 bases from V and 2 from J, leaving 19 bases between them. The CDR3 has 16 residues. Here the CDR3 reads CASKRARLGFTDTQYF. The CDR3 nucleotides are TGTGCCAGCAAACGCGCTCGTCTGGGGTTCACAGATACGCAGTATTTT.

This clonotype was detected a few times. J is TRBJ2-1 and V is TRBV4-3; no clear D gene. This CDR3 spans 13 amino acids. Germline V gives CDR1 LGHNA, CDR2 YSLEER. V dropped 0 bases and J dropped 5 bases, with 5 bases sitting between them. The CDR3 here is CASSQDLDNEQFF. The CDR3 coding sequence is TGCGCCAGCAGCCAAGATCTTGACAATGAGCAGTTCTTC.

This clonotype has only a few counts. The genes are TRBV29-1 and TRBJ1-1; the D is unclear. This CDR3 spans 13 amino acids. Germline CDR1 and CDR2: SQVTM and ANQGSEA. Trimming removed 4 bases from V and 1 base from J, with 10 bases in between. The CDR3 sequence is CSVAGTRNTEAFF. The DNA for the CDR3 is TGCAGCGTTGCTGGCACACGGAACACTGAAGCTTTCTTT.

This clonotype appeared a few times. The V call is TRBV25-1, the J call TRBJ2-7, with 8 bases fitting TRBD1. V lost 2 bases to trimming and J lost 2 bases; unmatched junction nucleotides: 5. The germline V gene has CDR1 MGHDK and CDR2 SYGVNS. The CDR3 is made up of 15 amino acids. The CDR3 protein is CASSEAAGGPYEQYF. As DNA, the CDR3 is TGTGCCAGCAGTGAAGCGGCAGGGGGCCCCTACGAGCAGTACTTC.

This chain uses TRBV7-8 with TRBJ2-3; 7 positions match TRBD1. The CDR3 is made up of 18 amino acids. J was trimmed by 0 bases and V by 4 bases; bases with no gene match: 13. From germline, CDR1 is SGHVS and CDR2 FQNEAQ. As DNA, the CDR3 is TGTGCCAGCAGCTACCCCCCAGCCGGGACAGCTAGCACAGATACGCAGTATTTT. Translated: CASSYPPAGTASTDTQYF.

In its sample, this clonotype was seen a few times. The V gene is TRBV25-1, the J gene TRBJ2-3, with no clear D. Germline-derived CDR1 and CDR2 are MGHDK and SYGVNS. The CDR3 runs to 12 residues. V lost 1 base, J lost 5 bases, and 4 bases lay in between. The CDR3 loop is CASSEFIDTQYF. In nucleotides, the CDR3 is TGTGCCAGCAGTGAATTTATAGATACGCAGTATTTT. Filled out from reference TRBV25-1 and TRBJ2-3, the complete variable domain reads EADIYQTPRYLVIGTGKKITLECSQTMGHDKMYWYQQDPGMELHLIHYSYGVNSTEKGDLSSESTVSRIRTEHFPLTLESARPSHTSQYLCASSEFIDTQYFGPGTRLTVL.

This clonotype was observed a handful of times. This chain links TRBV9 with TRBJ2-5; 11 nucleotides match TRBD2. Germline V gene sequence: CDR1 SGDLS, CDR2 YYNGEE. The CDR3 runs 16 residues. With V trimmed by 4 bases and J by 2 bases, 7 bases remained unmatched. CDR3 bases: TGTGCCAGCAGCACCGGGACTAGCGGAAATCAAGAGACCCAGTACTTC. This gives the protein CASSTGTSGNQETQYF.